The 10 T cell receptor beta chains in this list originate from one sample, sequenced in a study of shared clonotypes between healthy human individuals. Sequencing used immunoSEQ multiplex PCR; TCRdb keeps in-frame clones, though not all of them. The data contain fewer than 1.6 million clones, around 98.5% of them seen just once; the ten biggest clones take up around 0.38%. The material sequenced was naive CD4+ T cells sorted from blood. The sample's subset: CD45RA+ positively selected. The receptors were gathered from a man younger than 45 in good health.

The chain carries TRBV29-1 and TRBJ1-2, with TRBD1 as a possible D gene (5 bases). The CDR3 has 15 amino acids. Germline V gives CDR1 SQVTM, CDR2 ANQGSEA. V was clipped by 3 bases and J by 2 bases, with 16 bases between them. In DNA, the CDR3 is TGCAGCGTTGACAGACCAGGGACTGCCAACTATGGCTACACCTTC. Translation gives CSVDRPGTANYGYTF.

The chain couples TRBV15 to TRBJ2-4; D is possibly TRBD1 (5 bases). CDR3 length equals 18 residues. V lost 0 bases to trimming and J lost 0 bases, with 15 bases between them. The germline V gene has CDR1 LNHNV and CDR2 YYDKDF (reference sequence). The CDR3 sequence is CATSRDRGPRRAKNIQYF. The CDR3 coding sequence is TGTGCCACCAGCAGAGATAGGGGCCCCAGACGAGCCAAAAACATTCAGTACTTC.

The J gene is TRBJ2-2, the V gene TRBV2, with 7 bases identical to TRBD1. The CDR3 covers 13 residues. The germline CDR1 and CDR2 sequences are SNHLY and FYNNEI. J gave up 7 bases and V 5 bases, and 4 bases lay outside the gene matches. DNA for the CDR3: TGTGCCAGCAGTACCAGGGGGATCGGGGAGCTGTTTTTT. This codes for CASSTRGIGELFF. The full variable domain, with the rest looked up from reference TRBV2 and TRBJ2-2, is EPEVTQTPSHQVTQMGQEVILRCVPISNHLYFYWYRQILGQKVEFLVSFYNNEISEKSEIFDDQFSVERPDGSNFTLKIRSTKLEDSAMYFCASSTRGIGELFFGEGSRLTVL.

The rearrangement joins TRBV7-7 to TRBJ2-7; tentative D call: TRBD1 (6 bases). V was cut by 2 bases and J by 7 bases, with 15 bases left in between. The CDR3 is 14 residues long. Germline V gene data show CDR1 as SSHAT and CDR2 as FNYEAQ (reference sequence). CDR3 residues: CASSLLSKGDEQYF. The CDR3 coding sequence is TGTGCCAGCAGCTTACTTTCCAAGGGGGATGAGCAGTACTTC. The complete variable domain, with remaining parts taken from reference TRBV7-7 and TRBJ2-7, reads GAGVSQSPRYKVTKRGQDVTLRCDPISSHATLYWYQQALGQGPEFLTYFNYEAQPDKSGLPSDRFSAERPEGSISTLTIQRTEQRDSAMYRCASSLLSKGDEQYFGPGTRLTVT.

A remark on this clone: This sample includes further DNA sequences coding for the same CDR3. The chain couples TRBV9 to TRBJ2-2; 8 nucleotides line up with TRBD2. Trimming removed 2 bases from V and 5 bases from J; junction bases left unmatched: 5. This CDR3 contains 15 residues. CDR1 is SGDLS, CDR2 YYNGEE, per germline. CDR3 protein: CASSVTSGTTGELFF. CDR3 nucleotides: TGTGCCAGCAGCGTTACTAGCGGAACGACCGGGGAGCTGTTTTTT. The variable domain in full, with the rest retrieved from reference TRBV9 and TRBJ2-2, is DSGVTQTPKHLITATGQRVTLRCSPRSGDLSVYWYQQSLDQGLQFLIQYYNGEERAKGNILERFSAQQFPDLHSELNLSSLELGDSALYFCASSVTSGTTGELFFGEGSRLTVL.

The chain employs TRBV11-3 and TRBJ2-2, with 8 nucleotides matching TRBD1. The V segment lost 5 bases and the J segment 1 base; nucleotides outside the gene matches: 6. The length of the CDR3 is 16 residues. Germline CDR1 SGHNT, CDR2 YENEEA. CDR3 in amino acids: CASSMNRGLNTGELFF. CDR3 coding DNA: TGTGCCAGCAGCATGAACAGGGGGTTGAACACCGGGGAGCTGTTTTTT.

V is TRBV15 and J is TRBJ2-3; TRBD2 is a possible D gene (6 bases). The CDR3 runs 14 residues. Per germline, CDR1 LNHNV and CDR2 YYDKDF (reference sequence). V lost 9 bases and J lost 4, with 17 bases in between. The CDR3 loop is CATGRPAVSDTQYF. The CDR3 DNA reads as TGTGCCACGGGGAGGCCCGCCGTATCAGATACGCAGTATTTT. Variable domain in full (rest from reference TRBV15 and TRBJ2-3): DAMVIQNPRYQVTQFGKPVTLSCSQTLNHNVMYWYQQKSSQAPKLLFHYYDKDFNNEADTPDNFQSRRPNTSFCFLDIRSPGLGDTAMYLCATGRPAVSDTQYFGPGTRLTVL.

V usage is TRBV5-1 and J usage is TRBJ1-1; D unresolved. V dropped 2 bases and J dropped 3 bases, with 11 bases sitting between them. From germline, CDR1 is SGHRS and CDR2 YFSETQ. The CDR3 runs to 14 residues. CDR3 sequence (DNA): TGCGCCAGCAGCTTCTCCGGGGTGGACACTGAAGCTTTCTTT. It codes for CASSFSGVDTEAFF. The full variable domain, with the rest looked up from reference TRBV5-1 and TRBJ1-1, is KAGVTQTPRYLIKTRGQQVTLSCSPISGHRSVSWYQQTPGQGLQFLFEYFSETQRNKGNFPGRFSGRQFSNSRSEMNVSTLELGDSALYLCASSFSGVDTEAFFGQGTRLTVV.

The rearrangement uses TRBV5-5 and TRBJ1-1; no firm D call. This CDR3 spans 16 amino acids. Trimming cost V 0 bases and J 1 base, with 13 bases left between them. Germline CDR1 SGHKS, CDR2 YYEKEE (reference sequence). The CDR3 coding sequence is TGTGCCAGCAGCTTGGAAGAAGGGTTGTGGAACACTGAAGCTTTCTTT. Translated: CASSLEEGLWNTEAFF.

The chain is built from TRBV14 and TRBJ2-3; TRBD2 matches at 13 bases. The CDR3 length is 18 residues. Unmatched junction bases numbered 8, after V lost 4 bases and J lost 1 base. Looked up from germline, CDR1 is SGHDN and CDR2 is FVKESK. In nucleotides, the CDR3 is TGTGCCAGCAGCCGAACTAGCGGGAGGGCCTTGGGCACAGATACGCAGTATTTT. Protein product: CASSRTSGRALGTDTQYF.